The 27 T cell receptor beta chains below come from one sample, sequenced in a study of shared clonotypes between healthy human individuals. The data were produced by immunoSEQ multiplex PCR, yet TCRdb's version contains in-frame clones alone and is incomplete. The sample shows about 680,000 clones, approximately 90% of them seen only once. Naive CD8 cells were CD45RO-negative, positively selected for CCR7, excluding terminally differentiated effector memory CD45RA+ cells. The sample was naive CD8+ T cells sorted from blood. All receptors derive from a man aged 30 to 39 in good health.

V is TRBV6-1 and J is TRBJ2-1, with TRBD1 identical over 9 bases. Per germline, CDR1 MNHNS and CDR2 SASEGT. V shed 4 bases, J shed 5 bases, and the junction held 6 bases outside the gene matches. This CDR3 spans 15 amino acids. The CDR3 is CASSARTGVHNEQFF. Written as DNA, the CDR3 is TGTGCCAGCAGTGCCCGGACAGGGGTTCACAATGAGCAGTTCTTC.

The V gene is TRBV5-4, the J gene TRBJ2-7, with TRBD1 identical over 10 bases. This CDR3 comprises 16 residues. From germline, CDR1 is SGHNT and CDR2 YYREEE (reference sequence). The V segment lost 4 bases and the J segment 3 bases; nucleotides outside the gene matches: 10. The CDR3 nucleotides are TGTGCCAGCAGCCCACGCTCGGACAGGGGGGACTACGAGCAGTACTTC. Translated, it gives CASSPRSDRGDYEQYF. Full variable domain (rest looked up from reference TRBV5-4 and TRBJ2-7): ETGVTQSPTHLIKTRGQQVTLRCSSQSGHNTVSWYQQALGQGPQFIFQYYREEENGRGNFPPRFSGLQFPNYSSELNVNALELDDSALYLCASSPRSDRGDYEQYFGPGTRLTVT.

This clone was seen only once. Distinct nucleotide sequences in the sample also encode this CDR3. The J gene is TRBJ2-3, the V gene TRBV9, with D uncertain. This CDR3 contains 14 residues. Germline assignment: CDR1 SGDLS and CDR2 YYNGEE. The V end lost 0 bases, the J end lost 3 bases, and 8 bases lay between the germline ends. The CDR3 DNA follows: TGTGCCAGCAGCGTAGCTCCTGGGACAGATACGCAGTATTTT. This translates into CASSVAPGTDTQYF.

The chain joins TRBV9 to TRBJ2-1; 9 bases agree with TRBD2. V was clipped by 3 bases and J by 6 bases; unmatched bases: 10. The CDR3 is 16 residues long. Germline CDR1 is SGDLS and CDR2 is YYNGEE. The CDR3 protein is CASSGDRVAGANEQFF. The CDR3 DNA follows: TGTGCCAGCAGCGGAGACCGGGTAGCGGGAGCCAATGAGCAGTTCTTC.

This clone was found once. This chain connects TRBV9 to TRBJ1-2; a weak D match, TRBD1 (6 bases). The germline V and J ends were trimmed by 4 bases and 8 bases, with 21 bases remaining between them. CDR1 and CDR2 (germline): SGDLS, YYNGEE. The CDR3 has 15 residues. CDR3 in amino acids: CASSPHGTPRGGYTF. CDR3 coding DNA: TGTGCCAGCAGCCCCCACGGGACACCCCGGGGAGGCTACACCTTC. Variable domain in full (rest from reference TRBV9 and TRBJ1-2): DSGVTQTPKHLITATGQRVTLRCSPRSGDLSVYWYQQSLDQGLQFLIQYYNGEERAKGNILERFSAQQFPDLHSELNLSSLELGDSALYFCASSPHGTPRGGYTFGSGTRLTVV.

The J gene is TRBJ2-7, the V gene TRBV5-4; the match to TRBD2 covers 8 bases. V gave up 0 bases and J gave up 6 bases; unmatched junction bases: 11. The CDR3 spans 16 residues. CDR1 and CDR2 from the germline V gene are SGHNT and YYREEE (reference sequence). The CDR3 reads CASSLDSGKAPGEQYF. DNA of the CDR3: TGTGCCAGCAGCTTGGATAGCGGGAAAGCCCCCGGCGAGCAGTACTTC.

The gene calls are TRBV4-1 and TRBJ1-3, with D perhaps matching TRBD1 (5 bases). Trimming removed 0 bases from V and 3 bases from J, with 18 bases in between. The germline gives CDR1 MGHRA, CDR2 YSYEKL. The CDR3 contains 18 residues. The CDR3 DNA reads as TGCGCCAGCAGCCAAGAAAGATCCTCGGGACCCCTTGGAAACACCATATATTTT. It codes for CASSQERSSGPLGNTIYF.

J is TRBJ2-2 and V is TRBV27; D is unclear. In germline, CDR1 is MNHEY, CDR2 SMNVEV (reference sequence). The CDR3 spans 12 residues. V was clipped by 5 bases and J by 9 bases, with 10 bases between them. This CDR3 is CASSPLLRELFF. In DNA form, the CDR3 reads TGTGCCAGCAGTCCACTTTTGAGGGAGCTGTTTTTT.

V and J are TRBV10-2 and TRBJ1-1; D is undetermined. This CDR3 region has 12 residues. Trimming stripped 3 bases from V and 11 bases from J, with 13 bases between. Germline CDR1 is WSHSY and CDR2 is SAAADI. CDR3 protein: CASSESDGRAFF. In DNA, the CDR3 is TGCGCCAGCAGTGAATCTGATGGTCGCGCTTTCTTT.

J is TRBJ2-1 and V is TRBV9, with 10 bases fitting TRBD2. V was pared by 2 bases and J by 5 bases, with 4 bases of the junction left unmatched. Germline V gives CDR1 SGDLS, CDR2 YYNGEE. The length of the CDR3 is 15 residues. The CDR3 loop reads CASSVLLAGDNEQFF. CDR3 sequence (DNA): TGTGCCAGCAGCGTCCTCCTAGCGGGAGACAATGAGCAGTTCTTC. The entire variable domain, with the rest obtained from reference TRBV9 and TRBJ2-1, is as follows: DSGVTQTPKHLITATGQRVTLRCSPRSGDLSVYWYQQSLDQGLQFLIQYYNGEERAKGNILERFSAQQFPDLHSELNLSSLELGDSALYFCASSVLLAGDNEQFFGPGTRLTVL.

The chain recombines TRBV29-1 with TRBJ2-7; TRBD1 matches at 9 bases. V lost 7 bases and J lost 4; bases outside the gene matches: 8. This CDR3 comprises 13 residues. Germline lookup yields CDR1 SQVTM and CDR2 ANQGSEA. The DNA of the CDR3 is TGCAGCGCCGGAGCCGGGACAGGGTACGAGCAGTACTTC. This sequence encodes CSAGAGTGYEQYF.

This clone showed up just once. V is TRBV6-4 and J is TRBJ2-4, with 8 bases matching TRBD1. There are 17 residues in the CDR3. The V segment lost 8 bases and the J segment 1 base; nucleotides outside the gene matches: 13. Germline V lookup: CDR1 MRHNA, CDR2 SNTAGT. CDR3 loop: CASSGQDLPFAKNIQYF. CDR3 nucleotides: TGTGCCAGCTCGGGACAGGATCTTCCATTCGCCAAAAACATTCAGTACTTC.

This clone has a single count. The chain has TRBV5-6 and TRBJ1-2, with 9 bases that match TRBD1. This CDR3 has 16 residues. Germline CDR1 is SGHDT and CDR2 is YYEEEE. Trimming cost V 4 bases and J 0 bases; bases outside gene matches: 7. This CDR3 is CASSDWDRATNYGYTF. DNA of the CDR3: TGTGCCAGCAGCGATTGGGACAGGGCGACTAACTATGGCTACACCTTC.

V gene TRBV4-1 combines with J gene TRBJ2-5, with TRBD2 matching 15 bases. V dropped 0 bases and J dropped 9; count of bases not matched to a gene: 5. The CDR3 totals 16 residues. Germline V CDR1 and CDR2: MGHRA, YSYEKL. CDR3 sequence reads: CASSQEGLAGGGAQYF. Written as DNA, the CDR3 is TGCGCCAGCAGCCAAGAGGGACTAGCGGGAGGCGGGGCCCAGTACTTC.

The V gene is TRBV4-1, the J gene TRBJ2-7; possible D gene TRBD1, 5 bases. V lost 0 bases to trimming and J lost 5 bases, with 20 bases between them. This CDR3 is 17 amino acids long. Germline V lookup: CDR1 MGHRA, CDR2 YSYEKL. The CDR3 is CASSQERGGPEGNEQYF. The DNA for the CDR3 is TGCGCCAGCAGCCAAGAAAGGGGCGGTCCCGAAGGGAACGAGCAGTACTTC.

The CDR3 sequence is CASSLGTASGDEQFF. For the CDR3, the DNA is TGTGCCAGCAGCTTAGGGACCGCAAGCGGGGACGAGCAGTTCTTC. V usage is TRBV7-2 and J usage is TRBJ2-1, with 7 bases lining up with TRBD2. With 1 base clipped from V and 10 bases from J, the junction kept 10 bases outside the gene matches. Germline CDR1 reads SGHTA; CDR2 reads FQGNSA. The CDR3 is made up of 15 amino acids.

The gene calls are TRBV5-1 and TRBJ1-1, with D unclear. Germline CDR1 and CDR2: SGHRS and YFSETQ. The CDR3 has 15 amino acids. Deletions cut 2 bases from V and 0 bases from J, with 11 bases between. The CDR3 coding sequence is TGCGCCAGCAGCTTTGACTTAACAGTGAACACTGAAGCTTTCTTT. Translating it yields CASSFDLTVNTEAFF.

The rearrangement uses TRBV4-1 and TRBJ2-7; D is uncertain. V lost 0 bases and J 1 base, leaving 13 bases between the germline ends. This CDR3 has 16 amino acids. In germline, CDR1 is MGHRA, CDR2 YSYEKL. CDR3 DNA: TGCGCCAGCAGCCAAGATCTGCTGGACGGTTCCTACGAGCAGTACTTC. Residues: CASSQDLLDGSYEQYF.

This CDR3 is CASSSTRGTDEKLFF. CDR3 in DNA: TGTGCCAGCAGCTCCACCCGCGGGACTGATGAAAAACTGTTTTTT. This chain links TRBV7-9 with TRBJ1-4, with a possible D match to TRBD1 (5 bases). This CDR3 spans 15 amino acids. The germline V gene has CDR1 SEHNR and CDR2 FQNEAQ (reference sequence). V lost 4 bases, J lost 6 bases, and 15 bases lay in between.

The J gene is TRBJ2-3, the V gene TRBV29-1, with 9 bases fitting TRBD1. This CDR3 is built from 13 residues. CDR1 SQVTM and CDR2 ANQGSEA come from the germline V gene. V lost 5 bases and J lost 3; bases outside the gene matches: 3. The CDR3: CSVPDRGTDTQYF. DNA of the CDR3: TGCAGCGTTCCTGACAGGGGGACAGATACGCAGTATTTT.

The DNA for the CDR3 is TGTGCCAGCAAGAGGGAGAATTTTGAAAAACTGTTTTTT. It is translated as CASKRENFEKLFF. The rearrangement joins TRBV7-9 to TRBJ1-4; D is undetermined. The CDR3 contains 13 residues. Trimming took 7 bases from V and 7 from J, leaving 13 bases between them. Germline assignment: CDR1 SEHNR and CDR2 FQNEAQ (reference sequence).

The CDR3 is CASTSLDRGLEKLFF. For the CDR3, the DNA is TGTGCCAGCACTTCCCTAGACAGGGGGCTTGAAAAACTGTTTTTT. The chain carries TRBV6-5 and TRBJ1-4; 10 bases line up with TRBD1. CDR3 length: 15 amino acids. Germline V gives CDR1 MNHEY, CDR2 SVGAGI. V trimming: 7 bases; J trimming: 7 bases; junction bases outside the gene matches: 9.

The J gene is TRBJ2-7, the V gene TRBV7-9; D unresolved. Germline CDR1 SEHNR, CDR2 FQNEAQ (reference sequence). The CDR3 covers 10 residues. Trimming pared 8 bases from V and 6 bases from J, leaving 8 bases between. The CDR3 nucleotides are TGTGCCAGCGCCAGAGGCGAGCAGTACTTC. Translation: CASARGEQYF.

The chain couples TRBV5-6 to TRBJ2-1; 11 nucleotides agree with TRBD2. The germline gives CDR1 SGHDT, CDR2 YYEEEE. The length of the CDR3 is 16 residues. Trimming removed 0 bases from V and 8 bases from J; junction bases left unmatched: 7. The chain's CDR3 is CASSLGLAGGVDEQFF. The CDR3 region has the DNA TGTGCCAGCAGCTTGGGCCTAGCGGGAGGCGTGGATGAGCAGTTCTTC.

This clone was detected only a few times. This same CDR3 is encoded by further DNA sequences in the sample. This chain links TRBV27 with TRBJ1-5, with D tentatively TRBD1 (6 bases). The V gene's germline CDR1 is MNHEY and CDR2 SMNVEV (reference sequence). Between the trimmed V and J ends, which lost 5 bases and 7 bases, there was a span of 9 bases. This CDR3 has 12 amino acids. CDR3 coding DNA: TGTGCCAGCAGTACAGGGTACCAGCCCCAGCATTTT. Protein sequence: CASSTGYQPQHF.

The chain recombines TRBV2 with TRBJ2-1, with 13 bases lining up with TRBD2. Germline CDR1 SNHLY, CDR2 FYNNEI. Trimming removed 6 bases from V and 5 bases from J; junction bases left unmatched: 7. This CDR3 has 16 amino acids. This CDR3 reads CASRGGLAGVDNEQFF. As DNA, the CDR3 is TGTGCCAGCAGGGGCGGACTAGCGGGAGTAGACAATGAGCAGTTCTTC.

The V call is TRBV5-6, the J call TRBJ1-1, with 8 nucleotides matching TRBD1. The CDR3 loop spans 15 amino acids. V lost 4 bases to trimming and J lost 5 bases; unmatched junction nucleotides: 10. Germline V gene data show CDR1 as SGHDT and CDR2 as YYEEEE. The CDR3 loop is CASSELDRVRTEAFF. CDR3 sequence (DNA): TGTGCCAGCAGCGAGCTGGACAGGGTAAGAACTGAAGCTTTCTTT. Supplemented by reference TRBV5-6 and TRBJ1-1, the full variable domain reads DAGVTQSPTHLIKTRGQQVTLRCSPKSGHDTVSWYQQALGQGPQFIFQYYEEEERQRGNFPDRFSGHQFPNYSSELNVNALLLGDSALYLCASSELDRVRTEAFFGQGTRLTVV.